The clone carrying this T cell receptor beta chain showed up just a few times. Its antigen is unidentified. The junction departs from germline at one end; a sequencing error may be responsible. TCRdb reprocessed the 5' RACE reads with MiXCR, giving one entry per CDR3 protein. The sample includes more than 40,000 distinct CDR3 sequences, over 5% of them seen just once. The CDR3 sequence is 14 residues long. Per germline, CDR1 SGHAT and CDR2 FQNNGV. This record comes from a study of early T cells in non-severe SARS-CoV-2 infection. Study observations and caveats: Clonotype matching in VDJdb favored anti-spike CD8 responses and did not capture private and CD4 specificities.

The chain couples TRBV11-2 to TRBJ2-5, with unresolved D. The specimen comprised whole blood, sampled at baseline. The receptor was derived from an adult who was a healthcare worker with PCR-confirmed SARS-CoV-2 infection or an uninfected control (not recorded which). As DNA, the CDR3 is TGTGTCAGCAGCCCACCTTGGGCGGAAGAGACCCAGTACTTC. It codes for CVSSPPWAEETQYF. Full variable domain (missing parts from reference TRBV11-2 and TRBJ2-5): EAGVAQSPRYKIIEKRQSVAFWCNPISGHATLYWYQQILGQGPKLLIQFQNNGVVDDSQLPKDRFSAERLKGVDSTLKIQPAKLEDSAVYLCVSSPPWAEETQYFGPGTRLLVL.